The 17 T cell receptor beta chains in this list originate from one sample, sequenced in a study of blood T cell repertoires in COVID-19. Assay: immunoSEQ multiplex PCR; the TCRdb copy retains only in-frame clones and omits some. The table lists around 120,000 clones, less than 90% of them singletons, with about 8% in the top ten. The sequenced sample consisted of peripheral blood. The source of these receptors is a man between 65 and 85 years old who had recovered from COVID-19.

The rearrangement links TRBV28 to TRBJ2-7; the D is unclear. Deletions cut 1 base from V and 4 bases from J, with 14 bases between. Germline V lookup: CDR1 MDHEN, CDR2 SYDVKM. The CDR3 has 15 residues. CDR3: CASSLSVDKTYEQYF. CDR3 DNA sequence: TGTGCCAGCAGTTTATCGGTTGACAAAACATACGAGCAGTACTTC. Combining the CDR3 with reference TRBV28 and TRBJ2-7 gives the whole variable domain DVKVTQSSRYLVKRTGEKVFLECVQDMDHENMFWYRQDPGLGLRLIYFSYDVKMKEKGDIPEGYSVSREKKERFSLILESASTNQTSMYLCASSLSVDKTYEQYFGPGTRLTVT.

The chain couples TRBV5-1 to TRBJ2-3; TRBD2 agrees at 11 bases. Germline trimming cut 3 bases from V and 3 bases from J; bases unmatched to any gene: 0. This CDR3 region has 14 residues. Germline CDR1 reads SGHRS; CDR2 reads YFSETQ. CDR3 amino acids: CASSSSGRTDTQYF. For the CDR3, the DNA is TGCGCCAGCAGCTCTAGCGGGAGGACAGATACGCAGTATTTT.

V usage is TRBV3-1 (or the pseudogene TRBV3-2) and J usage is TRBJ2-1, with 9 nucleotides matching TRBD1. CDR1 is LGHDT, CDR2 YNNKEL, per germline (reference sequence). This CDR3 region has 14 residues. V dropped 4 bases and J dropped 8; count of bases not matched to a gene: 6. DNA for the CDR3: TGTGCCAGCAGCCCCCGGGACAGGGTATATGAGCAGTTCTTC. Residues: CASSPRDRVYEQFF.

The V gene is TRBV9, the J gene TRBJ2-1; 9 nucleotides align to TRBD2. Per germline, CDR1 SGDLS and CDR2 YYNGEE. The CDR3 sequence is 15 residues long. With 0 bases clipped from V and 4 bases from J, the junction kept 2 bases outside the gene matches. This CDR3 reads CASSVARGGYNEQFF. Here the CDR3 DNA reads TGTGCCAGCAGCGTAGCGCGGGGGGGATACAATGAGCAGTTCTTC.

This clone was observed once. The rearrangement links TRBV11-1 to TRBJ1-1; D is uncertain. The germline CDR1 and CDR2 sequences are SGHAT and FQDESV (reference sequence). V was shortened by 5 bases and J by 1 base, with 11 bases between the two germline ends. The CDR3 length is 14 residues. DNA of the CDR3: TGTGCCAGCAGCCGAGGGTTCTGGAACACTGAAGCTTTCTTT. Protein sequence: CASSRGFWNTEAFF.

This chain uses TRBV11-2 with TRBJ2-1; TRBD2 matches at 9 bases. The CDR3 is made up of 18 amino acids. V lost 2 bases to trimming and J lost 0 bases; unmatched junction nucleotides: 8. Germline loops: CDR1 SGHAT, CDR2 FQNNGV. DNA of the CDR3: TGTGCCAGCAGCTTACGGGCGGGACTAGCATACTCCTACAATGAGCAGTTCTTC. Translated: CASSLRAGLAYSYNEQFF.

In nucleotides, the CDR3 is TGTGCCAGCAGATCCGGACAGGGACTTCGATCGGGCTACACCTTC. Protein sequence: CASRSGQGLRSGYTF. The chain couples TRBV27 to TRBJ1-2; 8 bases agree with TRBD1. Trimming took 6 bases from V and 8 from J; bases not matched to a gene: 14. The CDR3 length is 15 residues. Germline V CDR1 and CDR2: MNHEY, SMNVEV (reference sequence).

CDR3 protein: CASSDQGEQETQYF. CDR3 sequence (DNA): TGTGCCAGCAGTGATCAGGGGGAGCAAGAGACCCAGTACTTC. This chain joins TRBV2 and TRBJ2-5; 7 nucleotides match TRBD1. Germline trimming cut 3 bases from V and 2 bases from J; bases unmatched to any gene: 3. The V gene's germline CDR1 is SNHLY and CDR2 FYNNEI. CDR3 size: 14 residues.

V usage is TRBV28 and J usage is TRBJ2-5, with 9 positions matching TRBD2. CDR1 is MDHEN, CDR2 SYDVKM, per germline. Trimming removed 6 bases from V and 2 bases from J; junction bases left unmatched: 7. CDR3 size: 15 residues. The CDR3 loop reads CASSPGTSLQETQYF. For the CDR3, the DNA is TGTGCCAGCAGCCCCGGGACTAGCCTACAAGAGACCCAGTACTTC.

The chain links TRBV11-3 to TRBJ2-1; a possible D gene is TRBD1 (5 bases). CDR3 length: 15 residues. Trimming pared 5 bases from V and 7 bases from J, leaving 18 bases between. Germline assignment: CDR1 SGHNT and CDR2 YENEEA. The CDR3 reads CASSARSGPGNEQFF. The DNA of the CDR3 is TGTGCCAGCAGCGCCCGGTCAGGGCCCGGGAATGAGCAGTTCTTC.

In nucleotides, the CDR3 is TGTGCCAGCAGCCCCTTTTCCACAGGGCCCAACACTGAAGCTTTCTTT. Translating it yields CASSPFSTGPNTEAFF. The chain is built from TRBV27 and TRBJ1-1; D perhaps matches TRBD1 (6 bases). This CDR3 spans 16 amino acids. Between the trimmed V and J ends, which lost 6 bases and 2 bases, there was a span of 19 bases. Germline loops: CDR1 MNHEY, CDR2 SMNVEV (reference sequence).

This clone was seen once. The J gene is TRBJ2-7, the V gene TRBV2; D is ambiguous. V lost 2 bases and J 0 bases, leaving 5 bases between the germline ends. The CDR3 runs 13 residues. The V gene's germline CDR1 is SNHLY and CDR2 FYNNEI. The DNA of the CDR3 is TGTGCCAGCAGTGAATTCGGCTCCTACGAGCAGTACTTC. Translated: CASSEFGSYEQYF.

This rearrangement joins TRBV2 to TRBJ1-2; D may be TRBD1 (6 bases). The length of the CDR3 is 13 residues. Germline loops: CDR1 SNHLY, CDR2 FYNNEI. The V end was cut by 1 base, the J end by 6 bases, with 9 bases between. CDR3: CASSEDREDGYTF. The CDR3 DNA follows: TGTGCCAGCAGTGAAGACAGGGAAGATGGCTACACCTTC.

V usage is TRBV28 and J usage is TRBJ2-7; tentative D call: TRBD1 (5 bases). The V gene's germline CDR1 is MDHEN and CDR2 SYDVKM. The CDR3 is 13 amino acids. V was cut by 3 bases and J by 2 bases, with 8 bases left in between. The CDR3 DNA follows: TGTGCCAGCAGTTTTAGGACACCCTACGAGCAGTACTTC. Protein: CASSFRTPYEQYF.

The chain combines TRBV27 with TRBJ2-3; 8 bases are a match to TRBD2. Germline V gene data show CDR1 as MNHEY and CDR2 as SMNVEV (reference sequence). J was trimmed by 2 bases and V by 5 bases; bases with no gene match: 3. CDR3 length: 14 amino acids. CDR3 DNA: TGTGCCAGCAGTAGACTAGCGCTCACAGATACGCAGTATTTT. Its protein product is CASSRLALTDTQYF.

This clone is a singleton in its sample. The chain couples TRBV18 to TRBJ2-3, with D uncertain. CDR3 size: 16 residues. V was cut by 0 bases and J by 0 bases, with 10 bases left in between. Germline values: CDR1 KGHSH, CDR2 LQKENI. The CDR3 is CASSPPKTVSTDTQYF. As DNA, the CDR3 is TGTGCCAGCTCACCACCGAAGACTGTGAGCACAGATACGCAGTATTTT.

This chain connects TRBV6-1 to TRBJ1-4; possibly TRBD1 for D (5 bases). In germline, CDR1 is MNHNS, CDR2 SASEGT. This CDR3 is built from 14 residues. Deletions cut 1 base from V and 7 bases from J, with 10 bases between. The CDR3 coding sequence is TGTGCCAGCAGTGAAGGGCAGGGAACTGAAAAACTGTTTTTT. Translated, it gives CASSEGQGTEKLFF.